This passage covers 20 T cell receptor beta chains from one sample sequenced in a study of CD8 T cells in Susac syndrome. Random hexamers were used to reverse transcribe the RNA input (roughly 0.5 to 1 ug). TCRdb re-analysed the immunoSEQ multiplex PCR reads in MiXCR, keeping a single row per CDR3 protein. In the table there are fewer than 60,000 distinct CDR3 sequences, roughly 94% of which are singletons. Sequencing was done on a sample of CD8+ T cells from PBMCs. The source is a human donor with Susac syndrome.

This chain links TRBV7-6 with TRBJ1-6, with D possibly TRBD1 on 5 matching bases. The CDR3 loop spans 13 amino acids. V lost 8 bases to trimming and J lost 10 bases, with 15 bases between them. Germline V gene data show CDR1 as SGHVS and CDR2 as FNYEAQ. The CDR3 bases are TGTGCCAGCGCCGGGTCGCCAGGGTCACCCCTCCACTTT. It encodes CASAGSPGSPLHF.

V usage is TRBV27 and J usage is TRBJ2-7; TRBD2 matches at 8 bases. The CDR3 is 15 amino acids. The trim removed 5 bases at V and 3 bases at J, leaving 9 bases unmatched. The germline CDR1 and CDR2 sequences are MNHEY and SMNVEV (reference sequence). CDR3 protein: CASSRGLAALYEQYF. The CDR3 region has the DNA TGTGCCAGCAGTCGAGGACTAGCAGCCCTCTACGAGCAGTACTTC.

The genes are TRBV6-5 and TRBJ2-1; no clear D gene. The CDR3 contains 13 residues. The V gene lost 7 bases and the J gene lost 8 bases, with 15 bases spanning the gap. In germline, CDR1 is MNHEY, CDR2 SVGAGI. The CDR3 DNA follows: TGTGCCAGCAAGGCCGGCGGAAAGGATGAGCAGTTCTTC. As protein: CASKAGGKDEQFF.

The chain combines TRBV7-6 with TRBJ1-2, with D maybe TRBD1 (5 bases). This CDR3 region has 16 residues. Looked up from germline, CDR1 is SGHVS and CDR2 is FNYEAQ. V lost 5 bases and J 4 bases, leaving 20 bases between the germline ends. CDR3 loop: CASSPEGTPARYGYTF. The CDR3 DNA follows: TGTGCCAGCAGCCCCGAAGGGACCCCTGCCCGCTATGGCTACACCTTC.

This clonotype came up once. V usage is TRBV7-9 and J usage is TRBJ1-2, with no clear D. Germline CDR1 and CDR2: SEHNR and FQNEAQ (reference sequence). This CDR3 region has 11 residues. V was shortened by 2 bases and J by 8 bases, with 6 bases between the two germline ends. In DNA, the CDR3 is TGTGCCAGCAGCTTAAGCAACGGCTACACCTTC. It encodes CASSLSNGYTF.

The gene calls are TRBV7-2 and TRBJ1-1; possible D gene TRBD1, 5 bases. The CDR3 covers 15 residues. Germline loops: CDR1 SGHTA, CDR2 FQGNSA. Trimming cost V 2 bases and J 1 base, with 11 bases left between them. The CDR3 reads CASSLNGGGNTEAFF. The CDR3 DNA sequence: TGTGCCAGCAGCTTAAATGGCGGGGGGAACACTGAAGCTTTCTTT.

This chain uses TRBV28 with TRBJ1-6, with 7 bases that match TRBD1. CDR1 and CDR2 (germline): MDHEN, SYDVKM. This CDR3 comprises 13 residues. Losses at the gene ends were 11 bases for V and 10 bases for J; bases not matched to a gene: 11. The CDR3 DNA follows: TGTGCCGGGACCACAGGGGAGGGGTCACCCCTCCACTTT. As protein: CAGTTGEGSPLHF.

The chain joins TRBV3-1 to TRBJ2-1, with D uncertain. Trimming took 5 bases from V and 6 from J, leaving 5 bases between them. CDR3 size: 11 residues. Germline V CDR1 and CDR2: LGHDT, YNNKEL (reference sequence). The CDR3 region is CASSAANEQFF. DNA for the CDR3: TGTGCCAGCAGCGCAGCCAATGAGCAGTTCTTC.

This chain connects TRBV15 to TRBJ2-1; no firm D call. CDR1 is LNHNV and CDR2 is YYDKDF in the germline V gene (reference sequence). The CDR3 consists of 14 residues. The germline V and J ends were trimmed by 0 bases and 1 base, with 4 bases remaining between them. CDR3 nucleotide sequence: TGTGCCACCAGCAGAGATCTTTCCTACAATGAGCAGTTCTTC. Translated: CATSRDLSYNEQFF.

V usage is TRBV15 and J usage is TRBJ1-5, with D maybe TRBD1 (6 bases). Trimming left V 1 base short and J 11 bases short, with 15 bases between. This CDR3 has 14 amino acids. The germline V gene has CDR1 LNHNV and CDR2 YYDKDF (reference sequence). DNA of the CDR3: TGTGCCACCAGCAGAGTCGGGGGGGCTCGGGCCCAGCATTTT. This encodes CATSRVGGARAQHF.

J is TRBJ1-1 and V is TRBV5-1, with 12 bases matching TRBD1. Per germline, CDR1 SGHRS and CDR2 YFSETQ. The CDR3 length is 16 residues. V shed 2 bases, J shed 5 bases, and the junction held 7 bases outside the gene matches. The CDR3 DNA sequence: TGCGCCAGCAGCTTCGGGACAGGGGGCTTAGGGACTGAAGCTTTCTTT. Translated, it gives CASSFGTGGLGTEAFF.

CDR3 nucleotide sequence: TGTGCCAGCAGTTTATCGAGAACAGGGGGCAATGAGCAGTTCTTC. This translates into CASSLSRTGGNEQFF. The V call is TRBV27, the J call TRBJ2-1; 8 bases are shared with TRBD1. Germline values: CDR1 MNHEY, CDR2 SMNVEV (reference sequence). V dropped 0 bases and J dropped 6; count of bases not matched to a gene: 4. The CDR3 consists of 15 residues.

The CDR3 bases are TGTGCCAGCAGCCCTGGGACAGGGGCCGGTCAGCCCCAGCATTTT. It yields the protein CASSPGTGAGQPQHF. The chain is built from TRBV16 and TRBJ1-5, with TRBD1 matching 10 bases. Germline trimming cut 4 bases from V and 6 bases from J; bases unmatched to any gene: 6. The CDR3 is made up of 15 amino acids. Germline CDR1 KGHSY, CDR2 FQNENV.

This clonotype was seen just once. The gene calls are TRBV12-3 or TRBV12-4 and TRBJ1-5; the D is unclear. This CDR3 comprises 14 residues. Trimming removed 6 bases at V and 0 bases at J, with 9 bases between. The CDR3 is CASRPWGSNQPQHF. Written as DNA, the CDR3 is TGTGCCAGCAGACCGTGGGGTAGCAATCAGCCCCAGCATTTT.

V usage is TRBV12-3 or TRBV12-4 and J usage is TRBJ2-3; no clear D. The CDR3 runs to 13 residues. The V end lost 3 bases, the J end lost 3 bases, and 7 bases lay between the germline ends. The CDR3 region has the DNA TGTGCCAGCAGTTTGAGTCCTACAGATACGCAGTATTTT. It encodes CASSLSPTDTQYF.

This clonotype was seen a single time. The chain is built from TRBV9 and TRBJ1-1, with unresolved D. V lost 0 bases and J 0 bases, leaving 3 bases between the germline ends. Germline loops: CDR1 SGDLS, CDR2 YYNGEE. The CDR3 totals 13 residues. The CDR3 region has the DNA TGTGCCAGCAGCGTAGCCGTGAACACTGAAGCTTTCTTT. It encodes CASSVAVNTEAFF.

This chain joins TRBV28 and TRBJ2-1, with D possibly being TRBD2 (5 bases). The CDR3 is made up of 17 amino acids. Germline V CDR1 and CDR2: MDHEN, SYDVKM. Deletions cut 6 bases from V and 7 bases from J, with 25 bases between. The CDR3 region has the DNA TGTGCCAGCAGGTTGAACTCCGCGGGTAGCCCTGTTAATGAGCAGTTCTTC. Amino acid sequence: CASRLNSAGSPVNEQFF.

V is TRBV4-1 and J is TRBJ1-2, with D uncertain. Per the germline V gene, CDR1 is MGHRA and CDR2 is YSYEKL. The CDR3 length is 13 residues. V was trimmed by 1 base and J by 4 bases, leaving 7 bases between them. CDR3 DNA: TGCGCCAGCAGCCAAGCCAGGAGCTATGGCTACACCTTC. Protein: CASSQARSYGYTF.

This clonotype was seen just once. The V call is TRBV3-1, the J call TRBJ2-1, with TRBD2 identical over 8 bases. V gave up 1 base and J gave up 4 bases; unmatched junction bases: 6. This CDR3 region has 16 residues. Germline V gene sequence: CDR1 LGHDT, CDR2 YNNKEL (reference sequence). CDR3 sequence reads: CASSQVGGALYNEQFF. DNA for the CDR3: TGTGCCAGCAGCCAAGTCGGGGGGGCGCTATACAATGAGCAGTTCTTC.

This chain uses TRBV7-6 with TRBJ2-7, with unresolved D. CDR1 and CDR2 from the germline V gene are SGHVS and FNYEAQ. CDR3 length: 13 residues. V lost 5 bases, J lost 3 bases, and 11 bases lay in between. CDR3 sequence reads: CASSPHDGYEQYF. CDR3 DNA sequence: TGTGCCAGCAGCCCACACGACGGCTACGAGCAGTACTTC.